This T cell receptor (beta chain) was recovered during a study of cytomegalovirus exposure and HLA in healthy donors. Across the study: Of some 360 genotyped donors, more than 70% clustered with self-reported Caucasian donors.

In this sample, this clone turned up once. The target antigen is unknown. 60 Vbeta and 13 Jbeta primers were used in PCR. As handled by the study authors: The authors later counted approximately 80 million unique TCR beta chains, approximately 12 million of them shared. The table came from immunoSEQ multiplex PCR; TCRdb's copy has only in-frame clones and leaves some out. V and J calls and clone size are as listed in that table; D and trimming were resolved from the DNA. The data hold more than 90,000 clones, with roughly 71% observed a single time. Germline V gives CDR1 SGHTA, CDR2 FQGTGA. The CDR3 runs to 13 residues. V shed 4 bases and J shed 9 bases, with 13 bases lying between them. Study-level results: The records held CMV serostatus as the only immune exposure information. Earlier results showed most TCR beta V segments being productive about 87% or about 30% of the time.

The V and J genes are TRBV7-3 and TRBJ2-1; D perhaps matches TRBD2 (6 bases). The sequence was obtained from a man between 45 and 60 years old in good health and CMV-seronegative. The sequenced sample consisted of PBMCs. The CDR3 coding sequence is TGTGCCAGCAGCTCGCGGGGCCCTGGTGAGCAGTTCTTC. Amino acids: CASSSRGPGEQFF.